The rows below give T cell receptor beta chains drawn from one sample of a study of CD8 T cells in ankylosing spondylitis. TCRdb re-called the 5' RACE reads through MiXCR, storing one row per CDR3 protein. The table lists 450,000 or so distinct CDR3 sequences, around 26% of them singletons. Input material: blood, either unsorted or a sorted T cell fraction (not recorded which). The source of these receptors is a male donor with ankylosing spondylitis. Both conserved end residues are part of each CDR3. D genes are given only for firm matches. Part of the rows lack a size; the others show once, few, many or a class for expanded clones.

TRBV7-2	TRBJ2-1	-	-	CASSTVYNEQFF	TGTGCCAGCAGCACCGTTTACAATGAGCAGTTCTTC
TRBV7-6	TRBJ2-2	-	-	CASSLAPGQNTGELFF	TGTGCCAGCAGCTTAGCGCCGGGACAGAACACCGGGGAGCTGTTTTTT
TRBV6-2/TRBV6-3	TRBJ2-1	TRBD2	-	CASRPGTINYNEQFF	TGTGCCAGCAGGCCCGGGACTATAAATTACAATGAGCAGTTCTTC
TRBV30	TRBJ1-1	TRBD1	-	CAWIPFRTGEAFF	TGTGCCTGGATCCCTTTTAGGACAGGCGAAGCTTTCTTT
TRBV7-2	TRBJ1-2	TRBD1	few	CASSIYSGQLLGDGYTF	TGTGCCAGCAGCATCTACTCGGGACAGCTCCTGGGGGATGGCTACACCTTC
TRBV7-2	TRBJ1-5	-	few	CASSEGGPGVVQHF	TGTGCCAGCAGCGAAGGGGGACCGGGGGTTGTCCAGCATTTT
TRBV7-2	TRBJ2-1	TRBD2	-	CASSLSGGRRPEQFF	TGTGCCAGCAGCCTCTCGGGCGGGAGAAGACCTGAGCAGTTCTTC
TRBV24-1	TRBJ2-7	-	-	CATSDAHRYEQYF	TGTGCCACCAGTGATGCCCACAGGTACGAGCAGTACTTC
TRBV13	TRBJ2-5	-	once	CASSPQGTETQYF	TGTGCCAGCAGCCCCCAGGGTACGGAGACCCAGTACTTC
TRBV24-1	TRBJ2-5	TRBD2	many	CATSDSTPSLAGGRKETQYF	TGTGCCACCAGTGATTCGACACCTTCCTTAGCGGGAGGGCGGAAAGAGACCCAGTACTTC
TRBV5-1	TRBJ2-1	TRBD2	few	CASSFGLAGPDEQFF	TGCGCCAGCAGCTTCGGGCTAGCGGGTCCCGATGAGCAGTTCTTC
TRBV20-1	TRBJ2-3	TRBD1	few	CSARATGLLYF	TGCAGTGCTAGAGCGACAGGGCTGTTGTATTTT
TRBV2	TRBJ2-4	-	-	CASSELPKNIQYF	TGTGCCAGCAGTGAACTCCCAAAGAACATTCAGTACTTC
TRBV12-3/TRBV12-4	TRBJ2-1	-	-	CASSSGPWDEQFF	TGTGCCAGCAGTTCGGGGCCCTGGGATGAGCAGTTCTTC
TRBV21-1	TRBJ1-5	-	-	CASSKRGTPGQGVWPQHF	TGTGCCAGCAGCAAAAGGGGTACGCCGGGACAGGGAGTCTGGCCCCAGCATTTT
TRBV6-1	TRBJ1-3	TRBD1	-	CASSETGAGNTIYF	TGTGCCAGCAGTGAAACAGGGGCTGGAAACACCATATATTTT
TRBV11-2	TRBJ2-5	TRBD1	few	CASSFRQGSIKETQYF	TGTGCCAGCAGCTTCAGACAGGGATCTATCAAGGAGACCCAGTACTTC
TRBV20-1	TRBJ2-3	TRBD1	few	CSASDRGLDTQYF	TGCAGTGCTAGCGACAGGGGGCTGGATACGCAGTATTTT
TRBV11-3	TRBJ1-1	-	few	CASSRGPIEAFF	TGTGCCAGCAGCCGGGGCCCAATTGAAGCTTTCTTT
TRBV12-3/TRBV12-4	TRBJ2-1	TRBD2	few	CASRAPSGSNNEQFF	TGTGCCAGCAGAGCACCTAGCGGTTCTAACAATGAGCAGTTCTTC
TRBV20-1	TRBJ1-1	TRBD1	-	CSARTPGQLNTEAFF	TGCAGTGCTAGGACTCCGGGACAGTTAAACACTGAAGCTTTCTTT
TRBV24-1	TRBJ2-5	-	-	CATRPPGPLQETQYF	TGTGCCACCAGACCCCCCGGTCCGCTCCAAGAGACCCAGTACTTC
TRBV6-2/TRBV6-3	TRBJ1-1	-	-	CASSYSVTNTEAFF	TGTGCCAGCAGTTACAGTGTCACCAACACTGAAGCTTTCTTT
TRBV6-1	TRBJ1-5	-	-	CASAGTENQPQHF	TGTGCCAGCGCCGGGACGGAAAATCAGCCCCAGCATTTT
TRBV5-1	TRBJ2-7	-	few	CASSLGRGSTYEQYF	TGCGCCAGCAGCTTGGGACGGGGATCGACTTACGAGCAGTACTTC
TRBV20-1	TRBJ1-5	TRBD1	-	CSASQGGRSNQPQHF	TGCAGTGCTAGTCAAGGGGGCCGGAGCAATCAGCCCCAGCATTTT
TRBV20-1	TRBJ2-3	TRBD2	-	CRGGRGNTDTQYF	TGCAGGGGCGGGAGGGGGAACACAGATACGCAGTATTTT
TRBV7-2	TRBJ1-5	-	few	CASSLVSGNQPQHF	TGTGCCAGCAGCTTAGTTTCGGGAAATCAGCCCCAGCATTTT
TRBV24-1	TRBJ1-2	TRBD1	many	CATSDSGQGGTYGYTF	TGTGCCACCAGTGATTCAGGACAGGGCGGTACCTATGGCTACACCTTC
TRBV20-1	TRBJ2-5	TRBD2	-	CSAPYSGRGETQYF	TGCAGTGCCCCTTATAGCGGGAGGGGGGAGACCCAGTACTTC
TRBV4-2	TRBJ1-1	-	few	CASSQAQQGNTEAFF	TGTGCCAGCAGCCAAGCTCAACAGGGGAACACTGAAGCTTTCTTT
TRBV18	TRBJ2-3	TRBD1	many	CASSPPSGTGYTDTQYF	TGTGCCAGCTCACCACCATCCGGGACAGGATACACAGATACGCAGTATTTT
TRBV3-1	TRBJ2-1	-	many	CASSQQDYNEQFF	TGTGCCAGCAGCCAACAGGACTACAATGAGCAGTTCTTC
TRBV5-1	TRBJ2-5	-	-	CASSLANREETQYF	TGCGCCAGCAGCTTGGCTAACAGGGAGGAGACCCAGTACTTC
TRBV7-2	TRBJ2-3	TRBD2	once	CASSRAGTSATDTQYF	TGTGCCAGCAGCCGGGCCGGGACTAGCGCCACAGATACGCAGTATTTT
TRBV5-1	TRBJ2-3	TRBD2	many	CASSLALAGADTQYF	TGCGCCAGCAGCTTGGCTCTAGCGGGAGCAGATACGCAGTATTTT
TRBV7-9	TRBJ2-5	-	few	CASSLGVNLAIETQYF	TGTGCCAGCAGCTTAGGTGTCAATTTGGCCATAGAGACCCAGTACTTC
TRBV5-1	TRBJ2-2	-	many	CASSPGQHTGELFF	TGCGCCAGCAGCCCGGGACAACACACCGGGGAGCTGTTTTTT
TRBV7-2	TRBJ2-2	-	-	CASSSPIGSSTGELFF	TGTGCCAGCAGCTCCCCCATAGGGTCTAGCACTGGGGAGCTGTTTTTT
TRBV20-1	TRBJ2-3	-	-	CSARDRGVSSTDTQYF	TGCAGTGCTAGAGATCGTGGGGTCTCCAGCACAGATACGCAGTATTTT
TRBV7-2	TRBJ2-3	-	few	CASSLVTGAPDTQYF	TGTGCCAGCAGCTTAGTAACGGGAGCCCCAGATACGCAGTATTTT
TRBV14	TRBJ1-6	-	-	CASSQNGGINSPLHF	TGTGCCAGCAGCCAAAACGGGGGCATCAATTCACCCCTCCACTTT
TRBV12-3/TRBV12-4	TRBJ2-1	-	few	CASSTWGPYNEQFF	TGTGCCAGCAGTACGTGGGGACCCTACAATGAGCAGTTCTTC
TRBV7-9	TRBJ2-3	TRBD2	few	CASSPYGGGSTDTQYF	TGTGCCAGCAGCCCCTATGGGGGAGGGAGCACAGATACGCAGTATTTT